The rows below give T cell receptor beta chains drawn from one sample of a study of molecular identifiers for immune sequencing clone quantification. TCRdb itself ran the PCR reads through MiXCR, one entry per CDR3 protein. The sample lists 550,000 to 750,000 distinct CDR3 sequences; less than 20% were seen once. The sequencing sample was made of naive CD8+ T cells from blood, with Jurkat cell RNA spiked in. The receptors were sampled from a human donor in good health. Some libraries in this study had Jurkat cell RNA spiked in. The CDR3 runs from the conserved cysteine through the conserved F or W. Fields, in order: V gene, D gene, clone size, J gene, CDR3 DNA, CDR3 protein. The D gene is left open where the match is weak. The size entry is marked missing in some rows and otherwise reads once, few, many or a size class.

v_gene: TRBV27; d_gene: TRBD1; abundance: few; j_gene: TRBJ2-6; CDR3nt: TGTGCCAGCAACCAAGGGACAGGGGGGCCTGGGGCCAACGTCCTGACTTTC; CDR3aa: CASNQGTGGPGANVLTF
v_gene: TRBV6-5; d_gene: TRBD1; abundance: many; j_gene: TRBJ1-1; CDR3nt: TGTGCCAGCCGGGACAGGGCGAACACTGAAGCTTTCTTT; CDR3aa: CASRDRANTEAFF
v_gene: TRBV19; d_gene: NA; abundance: few; j_gene: TRBJ1-5; CDR3nt: TGTGCCAGTAGTCCAGGACGGGAAGATCAGCCCCAGCATTTT; CDR3aa: CASSPGREDQPQHF
v_gene: TRBV11-2; d_gene: NA; abundance: many; j_gene: TRBJ2-7; CDR3nt: TGTGCCAGCAGCTTAGTAGACAGCACACGAGACGAGCAGTACTTC; CDR3aa: CASSLVDSTRDEQYF
v_gene: TRBV25-1; d_gene: NA; abundance: NA; j_gene: TRBJ2-4; CDR3nt: TGTGCCAGCAGTCGGGGGGGACAGGGACGTTTGGTGGCCAAAAACATTCAGTACTTC; CDR3aa: CASSRGGQGRLVAKNIQYF
v_gene: TRBV9; d_gene: NA; abundance: many; j_gene: TRBJ2-3; CDR3nt: TGTGCCAGCAGCGCCGCGGGACTGGACTCAGATACGCAGTATTTT; CDR3aa: CASSAAGLDSDTQYF
v_gene: TRBV28; d_gene: NA; abundance: many; j_gene: TRBJ2-5; CDR3nt: TGTGCCAGCAGTTTCAGGTCGGAACTAGCTTACCAAGAGACCCAGTACTTC; CDR3aa: CASSFRSELAYQETQYF
v_gene: TRBV2; d_gene: NA; abundance: many; j_gene: TRBJ1-5; CDR3nt: TGTGCCAGCAGTACCGGGGGGGAGGTCCATCAGCCCCAGCATTTT; CDR3aa: CASSTGGEVHQPQHF
v_gene: TRBV6-2/TRBV6-3; d_gene: NA; abundance: many; j_gene: TRBJ2-3; CDR3nt: TGTGCCAGCAGTGAGCGGGTTAGCACAGATACGCAGTATTTT; CDR3aa: CASSERVSTDTQYF
v_gene: TRBV10-3; d_gene: NA; abundance: many; j_gene: TRBJ2-3; CDR3nt: TGTGCCATCAGTGGGGACACCGATAGCACAGATACGCAGTATTTT; CDR3aa: CAISGDTDSTDTQYF
v_gene: TRBV7-9; d_gene: NA; abundance: many; j_gene: TRBJ1-2; CDR3nt: TGTGCCAGCAGCTTAGAAGTCCCTATTAAACTGGGAGGCTACACCTTC; CDR3aa: CASSLEVPIKLGGYTF
v_gene: TRBV20-1; d_gene: TRBD2; abundance: NA; j_gene: TRBJ2-7; CDR3nt: TGCGGTGCCCTAGCGGGGGGTTCCTACGAGCAGTACTTC; CDR3aa: CGALAGGSYEQYF
v_gene: TRBV29-1; d_gene: NA; abundance: many; j_gene: TRBJ2-1; CDR3nt: TGCAGCGTTGAAGATTCGTGGGATAGGAACAATGAGCAGTTCTTC; CDR3aa: CSVEDSWDRNNEQFF
v_gene: TRBV7-9; d_gene: NA; abundance: many; j_gene: TRBJ1-4; CDR3nt: TGTGCCAGCAGCTTAGCAAACAGTCTTTCCGAAAAACTGTTTTTT; CDR3aa: CASSLANSLSEKLFF
v_gene: TRBV27; d_gene: NA; abundance: many; j_gene: TRBJ2-2; CDR3nt: TGTGCCAGCAGTTTCGGAGGGATGACCGGGGAGCTGTTTTTT; CDR3aa: CASSFGGMTGELFF
v_gene: TRBV12-1; d_gene: NA; abundance: few; j_gene: TRBJ2-6; CDR3nt: TGTGCCAGCAGCTTTGCGGGGGCTGGTGGGGCCAACGTCCTGACTTTC; CDR3aa: CASSFAGAGGANVLTF
v_gene: TRBV5-6; d_gene: NA; abundance: many; j_gene: TRBJ1-2; CDR3nt: TGTGCCAGCAGCCCGACGGGGGTAGGGTCACTTGGCTACACCTTC; CDR3aa: CASSPTGVGSLGYTF
v_gene: TRBV24-1; d_gene: TRBD1; abundance: many; j_gene: TRBJ2-7; CDR3nt: TGTGCCACCAGCTCAGGGGGCTACGAGCAGTACTTC; CDR3aa: CATSSGGYEQYF
v_gene: TRBV7-9; d_gene: TRBD1; abundance: few; j_gene: TRBJ2-7; CDR3nt: TGTGCCAGCAGCCCCGAATATCGACAGGGGGTAGCCTACGAGCAGTACTTC; CDR3aa: CASSPEYRQGVAYEQYF
v_gene: TRBV6-2/TRBV6-3; d_gene: NA; abundance: few; j_gene: TRBJ2-1; CDR3nt: TGTGCCAGCAGTTCTACTGCTTTCAGATCCTACAATGAGCAGTTCTTC; CDR3aa: CASSSTAFRSYNEQFF
v_gene: TRBV10-1; d_gene: NA; abundance: NA; j_gene: TRBJ2-3; CDR3nt: TGCGCCAGCAGCTTGACAGCCCTGCCAGATACGCAGTATTTT; CDR3aa: CASSLTALPDTQYF
v_gene: TRBV7-9; d_gene: NA; abundance: many; j_gene: TRBJ1-1; CDR3nt: TGTGCCAGCAGCTTATCATCGACGGATAACACTGAAGCTTTCTTT; CDR3aa: CASSLSSTDNTEAFF
v_gene: TRBV20-1; d_gene: NA; abundance: NA; j_gene: TRBJ2-2; CDR3nt: TGCAGTGCCGAGGGGCCTCCCACGAACACCGGGGAGCTGTTTTTT; CDR3aa: CSAEGPPTNTGELFF
v_gene: TRBV27; d_gene: TRBD2; abundance: many; j_gene: TRBJ2-5; CDR3nt: TGTGCCAGCAGTCCGGGGACTAGCGGGGGGTATTACCAAGAGACCCAGTACTTC; CDR3aa: CASSPGTSGGYYQETQYF
v_gene: TRBV12-3/TRBV12-4; d_gene: TRBD1; abundance: NA; j_gene: TRBJ2-7; CDR3nt: TGTGCCAGCAGTCCCCGACAGGGGCGCGGGTTCGAGCAGTACTTC; CDR3aa: CASSPRQGRGFEQYF
v_gene: TRBV3-2; d_gene: NA; abundance: NA; j_gene: TRBJ1-5; CDR3nt: TGTGCCAGCAGCCCAGCTTTCCTTACTCCCAATCAGCCCCAGCATTTT; CDR3aa: CASSPAFLTPNQPQHF
v_gene: TRBV7-2; d_gene: TRBD1; abundance: many; j_gene: TRBJ2-3; CDR3nt: TGTGCCAGCAGCTCACGGGACAGGGGGGTGGATACGCAGTATTTT; CDR3aa: CASSSRDRGVDTQYF
v_gene: TRBV6-2/TRBV6-3; d_gene: TRBD1; abundance: NA; j_gene: TRBJ1-6; CDR3nt: TGTGCCAGCAGCAGGGGGCATGGTCCACCCCTCCACTTT; CDR3aa: CASSRGHGPPLHF
v_gene: TRBV7-9; d_gene: NA; abundance: many; j_gene: TRBJ2-2; CDR3nt: TGTGCCAGCAGCTTAGGGTCTACGAACACCGGGGAGCTGTTTTTT; CDR3aa: CASSLGSTNTGELFF
v_gene: TRBV2; d_gene: TRBD2; abundance: few; j_gene: TRBJ2-1; CDR3nt: TGTGCCAGCAGTGTAGGACTAGCGGGTCTGAGGGAGCAGTTCTTC; CDR3aa: CASSVGLAGLREQFF
v_gene: TRBV4-1; d_gene: NA; abundance: many; j_gene: TRBJ2-2; CDR3nt: TGCGCCAGCAGCCGCCCGGAGAACACCGGGGAGCTGTTTTTT; CDR3aa: CASSRPENTGELFF
v_gene: TRBV7-9; d_gene: NA; abundance: few; j_gene: TRBJ1-4; CDR3nt: TGTGCCAGCAGCCCTGAGGGGAATGAAAAACTGTTTTTT; CDR3aa: CASSPEGNEKLFF
v_gene: TRBV11-2; d_gene: NA; abundance: many; j_gene: TRBJ1-5; CDR3nt: TGTGCCAGCAGCCAACAGAACAGGGTTAGCAATCAGCCCCAGCATTTT; CDR3aa: CASSQQNRVSNQPQHF
v_gene: TRBV5-1; d_gene: TRBD1; abundance: many; j_gene: TRBJ2-7; CDR3nt: TGCGCCAGCAGCCCCAGGACAGGGGGAGGAATTGACACCTACGAGCAGTACTTC; CDR3aa: CASSPRTGGGIDTYEQYF
v_gene: TRBV28; d_gene: NA; abundance: NA; j_gene: TRBJ1-5; CDR3nt: TGTGCCACCAAACAGGGTGGGGGCAATCAGCCCCAGCATTTT; CDR3aa: CATKQGGGNQPQHF
v_gene: TRBV24-1; d_gene: TRBD1; abundance: NA; j_gene: TRBJ2-1; CDR3nt: TGTGCCACCAGTGACTACCAGGGGCAGGGGGCTTTGGATGAGCAGTTCTTC; CDR3aa: CATSDYQGQGALDEQFF
v_gene: TRBV27; d_gene: TRBD1; abundance: many; j_gene: TRBJ2-7; CDR3nt: TGTGCCAGCAGTACCTACGACAGGGGAGCGGGCGAGCAGTACTTC; CDR3aa: CASSTYDRGAGEQYF
v_gene: TRBV20-1; d_gene: NA; abundance: NA; j_gene: TRBJ2-7; CDR3nt: TGCAGTGCGACGACCGGGGCTAATAACCCCTACGAGCAGTACTTC; CDR3aa: CSATTGANNPYEQYF
v_gene: TRBV6-5; d_gene: NA; abundance: NA; j_gene: TRBJ1-5; CDR3nt: TGTGCCAGCAGTTCGAACGGGTATAGCAATCAGCCCCAGCATTTT; CDR3aa: CASSSNGYSNQPQHF
v_gene: TRBV6-5; d_gene: NA; abundance: many; j_gene: TRBJ2-2; CDR3nt: TGTGCCAGCGGAGGGGACCTGAACACCGGGGAGCTGTTTTTT; CDR3aa: CASGGDLNTGELFF